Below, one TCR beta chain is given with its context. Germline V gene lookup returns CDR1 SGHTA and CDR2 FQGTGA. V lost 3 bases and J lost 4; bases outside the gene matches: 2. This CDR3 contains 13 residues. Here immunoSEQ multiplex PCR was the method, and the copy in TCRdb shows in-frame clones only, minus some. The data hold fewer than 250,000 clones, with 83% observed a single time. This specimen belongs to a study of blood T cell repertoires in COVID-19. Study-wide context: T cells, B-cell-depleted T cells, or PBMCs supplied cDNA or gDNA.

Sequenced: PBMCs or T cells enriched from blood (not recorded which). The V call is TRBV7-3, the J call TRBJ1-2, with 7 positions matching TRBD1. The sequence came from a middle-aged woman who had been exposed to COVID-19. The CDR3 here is CASSFGQVYGYTF. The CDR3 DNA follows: TGTGCCAGCAGCTTCGGACAGGTCTATGGCTACACCTTC.